This record covers a single T cell receptor beta chain. The data are from a study of blood T cell repertoires in COVID-19. Data came from immunoSEQ multiplex PCR; TCRdb stores just in-frame clones and leaves some out. This sample carries some 530,000 clones, 70% to 90% of them seen once, and the ten largest clones take approximately 3%. Per the germline V gene, CDR1 is SGHAT and CDR2 is FQDESV (reference sequence). The ends were cut back, 5 bases at V and 3 bases at J, with 16 bases in the middle. CDR3 length: 15 residues. The J gene is TRBJ1-1, the V gene TRBV11-1; D is ambiguous. This sequence was found in a human donor in a cohort sampled during active COVID-19. The sample consisted of peripheral blood. CDR3: CASSPRTRRDTEAFF. The DNA for the CDR3 is TGTGCCAGCAGCCCTCGCACGAGGCGGGACACTGAAGCTTTCTTT.